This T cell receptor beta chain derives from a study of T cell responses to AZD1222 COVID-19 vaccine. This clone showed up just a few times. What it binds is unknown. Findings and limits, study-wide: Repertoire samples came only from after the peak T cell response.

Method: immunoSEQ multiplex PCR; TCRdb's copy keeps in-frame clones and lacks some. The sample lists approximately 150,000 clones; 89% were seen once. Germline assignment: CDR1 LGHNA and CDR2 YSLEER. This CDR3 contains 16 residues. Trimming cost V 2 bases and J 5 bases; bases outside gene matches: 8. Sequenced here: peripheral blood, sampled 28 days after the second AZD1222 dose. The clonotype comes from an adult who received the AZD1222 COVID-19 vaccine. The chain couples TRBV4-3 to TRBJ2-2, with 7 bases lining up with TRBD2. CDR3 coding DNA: TGCGCCAGCAGCCAATACCCGTGGCGGGAGACCGGGGAGCTGTTTTTT. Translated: CASSQYPWRETGELFF.